Each of the 10 T cell receptor beta chains below was sequenced from the same sample in a study of blood T cell repertoires in COVID-19. Using immunoSEQ multiplex PCR, the repertoire was profiled, and TCRdb retains in-frame clones only, with some absent. The table lists around 190,000 clones, about 90% of them singletons, with about 8.4% in the top ten. The specimen sequenced was PBMCs or T cells enriched from blood (not recorded which). These receptors were obtained from a woman aged 18-35 years who had recovered from COVID-19.

This chain uses TRBV28 with TRBJ1-6; maybe TRBD1 (6 bases). The germline V gene has CDR1 MDHEN and CDR2 SYDVKM. Trimming took off 8 bases at V and 10 bases at J, with 24 bases between the two ends. The CDR3 runs to 16 residues. The DNA of the CDR3 is TGTGCCAGCGACGCACAGGGACGCGTAGCGAGGTCACCCCTCCACTTT. Protein product: CASDAQGRVARSPLHF.

This sequence joins TRBV6-5 and TRBJ1-1, with 12 bases identical to TRBD1. With V trimmed by 6 bases and J by 5 bases, 7 bases remained unmatched. Germline CDR1 and CDR2: MNHEY and SVGAGI. The CDR3 is 15 amino acids. In DNA, the CDR3 is TGTGCCAGCAGAGAGGGACAGGGGGCAAGGACTGAAGCTTTCTTT. Protein product: CASREGQGARTEAFF.

The rearrangement joins TRBV5-1 to TRBJ1-4, with TRBD1 matching 10 bases. Germline V gene sequence: CDR1 SGHRS, CDR2 YFSETQ. V shed 2 bases, J shed 8 bases, and the junction held 3 bases outside the gene matches. This CDR3 is 14 amino acids long. The DNA of the CDR3 is TGCGCCAGCAGCTTTGGGACAGGGGACGAAAAACTGTTTTTT. The encoded protein is CASSFGTGDEKLFF.

The rearrangement uses TRBV11-2 and TRBJ2-3; TRBD2 matches 12 bases. Germline CDR1 and CDR2: SGHAT and FQNNGV. The CDR3 runs to 17 residues. V dropped 4 bases and J dropped 2; count of bases not matched to a gene: 7. The CDR3 loop is CASSSTGTSGLTDTQYF. The CDR3, as DNA: TGTGCCAGCAGCTCCACCGGGACTAGCGGGCTCACAGATACGCAGTATTTT.

This clone was recorded once. The J gene is TRBJ1-1, the V gene TRBV9; a weak D match, TRBD1 (5 bases). Germline V lookup: CDR1 SGDLS, CDR2 YYNGEE. Between the trimmed V and J ends, which lost 0 bases and 4 bases, there was a span of 13 bases. This CDR3 is built from 15 residues. The CDR3, as DNA: TGTGCCAGCAGCGTAGGGAGGGGAAGTAGCACTGAAGCTTTCTTT. As protein: CASSVGRGSSTEAFF.

The chain carries TRBV6-5 and TRBJ2-1, with TRBD2 matching over 11 bases. V trimming: 6 bases; J trimming: 9 bases; junction bases outside the gene matches: 7. The CDR3 contains 14 residues. Germline V gene lookup returns CDR1 MNHEY and CDR2 SVGAGI. The CDR3 loop reads CASRASGGYGEQFF. CDR3 nucleotides: TGTGCCAGCAGGGCTAGCGGGGGGTATGGTGAGCAGTTCTTC.

This clone has a single count. V is TRBV2 and J is TRBJ2-1; 9 nucleotides line up with TRBD1. The CDR3 is 13 residues long. The germline V gene has CDR1 SNHLY and CDR2 FYNNEI. With 6 bases clipped from V and 5 bases from J, the junction kept 2 bases outside the gene matches. This CDR3 reads CASRQGANNEQFF. Here the CDR3 DNA reads TGTGCCAGCAGACAGGGGGCTAACAATGAGCAGTTCTTC. The full variable domain, in which reference TRBV2 and TRBJ2-1 provide the parts outside the CDR3, is EPEVTQTPSHQVTQMGQEVILRCVPISNHLYFYWYRQILGQKVEFLVSFYNNEISEKSEIFDDQFSVERPDGSNFTLKIRSTKLEDSAMYFCASRQGANNEQFFGPGTRLTVL.

The chain employs TRBV4-1 and TRBJ1-4, with 7 bases identical to TRBD1. Germline CDR1 reads MGHRA; CDR2 reads YSYEKL. V shed 2 bases, J shed 5 bases, and the junction held 5 bases outside the gene matches. CDR3 length: 15 residues. The CDR3 loop is CASSQMTGLNEKLFF. CDR3 in DNA: TGCGCCAGCAGCCAAATGACAGGGTTAAATGAAAAACTGTTTTTT.

The V and J genes are TRBV12-3 or TRBV12-4 and TRBJ2-1; tentatively, D is TRBD2 (6 bases). V was trimmed by 4 bases and J by 9 bases, leaving 13 bases between them. The CDR3 sequence is 13 residues long. The CDR3 DNA sequence: TGTGCCAGCAGTTCAGACGGAGGGGCTGAGCAGTTCTTC. Protein sequence: CASSSDGGAEQFF.

The chain uses TRBV11-2 and TRBJ1-3; TRBD1 aligns across 7 bases. The length of the CDR3 is 14 residues. V was pared by 5 bases and J by 3 bases, with 4 bases of the junction left unmatched. Per the germline V gene, CDR1 is SGHAT and CDR2 is FQNNGV. The CDR3 DNA reads TGTGCCAGCAGCGGGGGGACAGTTGGAAACACCATATATTTT. Translation gives CASSGGTVGNTIYF.